This T cell receptor (beta chain) was sequenced for a study of blood T cell repertoires in COVID-19. Turning to the study itself: Sites in the United States, Italy and Spain provided acute and convalescent COVID-19 samples. Sample material is recorded as cDNA or gDNA derived from T cells, B-cell-depleted T cells, or PBMCs.

Per the original data handling: Cell counts per sample came from amplifying reference gene primers. Sequencing was performed with immunoSEQ multiplex PCR; in TCRdb, only in-frame clones are kept and a portion is missing. Clonal size and the V and J genes are those of that table, whereas D and trimming came from the DNA. The repertoire holds 250,000 to 300,000 clones, with around nine tenths as singletons. Seattle's enrolled individuals joined amid active infection and were then monitored longitudinally. The clonotype was recovered from a woman under 40 with COVID-19, enrolled during active disease. The sequencing sample was made of peripheral blood.

The CDR3 bases are TGTGCCAGCAGTTTACGGACAGCTAGCAATCAGCCCCAGCATTTT. Protein product: CASSLRTASNQPQHF. The genes are TRBV28 and TRBJ1-5; possibly TRBD1 for D (6 bases). V was clipped by 2 bases and J by 0 bases, with 8 bases between them. The CDR3 has 15 residues. The germline CDR1 and CDR2 sequences are MDHEN and SYDVKM.